Listed below are T cell receptor beta chains from one sample, sequenced in a study of OX40 agonist ivuxolimab in advanced cancers. Measured with immunoSEQ multiplex PCR; TCRdb has only the in-frame clones, and not every one. The top ten clones hold under 10% of a sample with 35,000 to 45,000 clones, around four fifths of them seen once. This specimen consisted of CD4+ or CD8+ T cells sorted from blood, obtained in a trial of the OX40 agonist ivuxolimab. The receptors derive from an adult with an advanced solid tumor such as melanoma, head and neck, liver or kidney cancer. Each CDR3 is given with its conserved first and last residue. Each record gives: clone size, D gene, J gene, V gene, CDR3 protein, CDR3 DNA. The D gene is left open where the match is weak. Clone size is shown for a subset of rows, as once, few, many or a class of expanded clone.

>NA|NA|TRBJ2-5|TRBV7-3
CASSLYRTEKETQYF
TGTGCCAGCAGCTTATATCGGACAGAAAAAGAGACCCAGTACTTC
>NA|TRBD1|TRBJ1-2|TRBV18
CASSPSGQFGYTF
TGTGCCAGCTCACCTTCGGGACAGTTTGGCTACACCTTC
>NA|NA|TRBJ2-7|TRBV6-1
CASSEWSRAPYEQYF
TGTGCCAGCAGTGAATGGAGCAGGGCCCCCTACGAGCAGTACTTC
>NA|NA|TRBJ2-2|TRBV7-9
CASRSTGSGELFF
TGTGCCAGCAGATCAACAGGGTCCGGGGAGCTGTTTTTT
>NA|TRBD1|TRBJ2-7|TRBV12-5
CASMTGGGYEQYF
TGTGCTAGTATGACAGGGGGAGGTTACGAGCAGTACTTC
>NA|NA|TRBJ2-5|TRBV11-3
CASSFGGSETQYF
TGTGCCAGCAGCTTCGGAGGGTCGGAGACCCAGTACTTC
>medium-sized|NA|TRBJ2-2|TRBV5-1
CASSLYTGELFF
TGCGCCAGCAGCTTGTACACCGGGGAGCTGTTTTTT
>NA|TRBD2|TRBJ2-7|TRBV6-5
CASSYPKGGTYEQYF
TGTGCCAGCAGTTACCCTAAGGGAGGGACCTACGAGCAGTACTTC
>once|NA|TRBJ2-3|TRBV18
CASSPRLTEQYF
TGTGCCAGCTCACCACGGCTCACAGAGCAGTATTTT
>NA|TRBD1|TRBJ2-3|TRBV9
CAGSVGQGASDTQYF
TGTGCCGGCAGCGTGGGACAGGGCGCATCAGATACGCAGTATTTT
>NA|TRBD1|TRBJ2-5|TRBV5-1
CASSLGTGEETQYF
TGCGCCAGCAGCTTGGGGACAGGTGAAGAGACCCAGTACTTC
>NA|NA|TRBJ1-1|TRBV5-1
CASSEPGGTEAFF
TGCGCCAGCAGCGAGCCGGGGGGCACTGAAGCTTTCTTT
>NA|NA|TRBJ2-7|TRBV5-6
CASSLVRTSYEQYF
TGTGCCAGCAGCTTGGTTAGGACCTCCTACGAGCAGTACTTC
>NA|TRBD2|TRBJ2-3|TRBV29-1
CSAQLAGASDTQYF
TGCAGCGCCCAACTAGCGGGAGCCTCAGATACGCAGTATTTT
>NA|NA|TRBJ2-5|TRBV7-9
CASGDLTHVNF
TGTGCCAGCGGGGATTTGACACACGTAAACTTC
>NA|NA|TRBJ1-5|TRBV2
CASSDAGGNQPQHF
TGTGCCAGCAGTGACGCTGGGGGCAATCAGCCCCAGCATTTT
>NA|TRBD2|TRBJ2-1|TRBV2
CASRTSGPSYNEQFF
TGTGCCAGCCGGACTAGCGGACCCTCCTACAATGAGCAGTTCTTC
>once|NA|TRBJ2-3|TRBV19
CASRTRPSTDTQYF
TGTGCCAGTAGGACTAGGCCGAGCACAGATACGCAGTATTTT
>NA|NA|TRBJ2-7|TRBV5-4
CASSLVRRDHEQYF
TGTGCCAGCAGCTTGGTTCGCAGAGACCACGAGCAGTACTTC
>NA|TRBD1|TRBJ1-5|TRBV2
CASSGQGGNQPQHF
TGTGCCAGCAGTGGACAGGGGGGGAATCAGCCCCAGCATTTT
>NA|TRBD1|TRBJ2-1|TRBV28
CASSVAGTGYNEQFF
TGTGCCAGCAGTGTCGCCGGGACAGGTTACAATGAGCAGTTCTTC
>NA|NA|TRBJ2-3|TRBV30
CAWSPGGDGTQYF
TGTGCCTGGAGTCCGGGCGGGGATGGTACGCAGTATTTT
>few|TRBD1|TRBJ2-7|TRBV6-5
CASSRAGQGPYEQYF
TGTGCCAGCAGCCGCGCCGGACAGGGACCCTACGAGCAGTACTTC
>NA|NA|TRBJ2-3|TRBV19
CASTLGGPTDTQYF
TGTGCCAGTACTCTGGGGGGCCCCACAGATACGCAGTATTTT
>once|TRBD2|TRBJ2-2|TRBV19
CASTPGTSTGELFF
TGTGCCAGTACCCCCGGGACTAGCACCGGGGAGCTGTTTTTT
>few|NA|TRBJ2-7|TRBV9
CASSGQAAYEQYF
TGTGCCTCCTCCGGGCAGGCGGCTTACGAGCAGTACTTC
>NA|NA|TRBJ1-2|TRBV29-1
CSVAGRAGDHGYTF
TGCAGCGTTGCCGGGCGGGCCGGCGATCATGGCTACACCTTC
>NA|NA|TRBJ2-5|TRBV10-3
CAISEVGAEETQYF
TGTGCCATCAGTGAAGTTGGGGCGGAAGAGACCCAGTACTTC
>NA|NA|TRBJ1-6|TRBV6-5
CASSRTGSPLHF
TGCGCCAGCAGTAGGACGGGTTCACCCCTCCACTTT
>NA|TRBD1|TRBJ1-2|TRBV18
CASSPGTGEGYTF
TGTGCCAGCTCACCAGGCACAGGGGAAGGCTACACCTTC
>NA|NA|TRBJ1-1|TRBV7-9
CASSAISQGPGTEAFF
TGTGCCAGCAGTGCCATTTCCCAGGGGCCGGGGACTGAAGCTTTCTTT
>few|TRBD2|TRBJ2-1|TRBV5-4
CASSLGVAGGPLNGNEQFF
TGTGCCAGCAGCTTGGGAGTAGCGGGGGGGCCACTCAATGGGAATGAGCAGTTCTTC
>NA|NA|TRBJ1-3|TRBV6-6
CASSRDPTGSGTTIYF
TGTGCCAGCAGCCGGGACCCTACGGGGTCTGGAACCACCATATATTTT
>NA|NA|TRBJ2-7|TRBV5-6
CASSSGFGAYEQYF
TGTGCCAGCAGCTCGGGATTTGGGGCCTACGAGCAGTACTTC
>NA|NA|TRBJ2-3|TRBV6-5
CASSSDWDTQYF
TGTGCCAGCAGTTCCGACTGGGATACGCAGTATTTT
>NA|NA|TRBJ1-1|TRBV6-6
CASSPQEMGGRTAFF
TGTGCCAGCAGCCCTCAAGAAATGGGGGGGCGGACAGCTTTCTTT
>NA|NA|TRBJ1-2|TRBV5-1
CASSLSDGLYGYTF
TGCGCCAGCAGCTTGTCCGACGGTCTCTATGGCTACACCTTC
>few|NA|TRBJ2-7|TRBV30
CAWSPGNLYEQYF
TGTGCCTGGAGCCCAGGTAATCTCTACGAGCAGTACTTC
>few|NA|TRBJ1-2|TRBV4-1
CASSQAWGERDYTF
TGCGCCAGCAGCCAAGCTTGGGGGGAGAGGGACTACACCTTC
>NA|TRBD1|TRBJ1-5|TRBV27
CASWDRQGLQHF
TGTGCCAGTTGGGACCGACAGGGTCTTCAGCATTTT
>NA|NA|TRBJ1-2|TRBV7-2
CASSFSYGYTF
TGTGCCAGCAGCTTCAGCTATGGCTACACCTTC
>few|NA|TRBJ2-5|TRBV29-1
CSGGGQHQETQYF
TGCAGCGGGGGGGGGCAGCACCAAGAGACCCAGTACTTC
>NA|TRBD1|TRBJ1-1|TRBV5-1
CASSPGDSRPGTEAFF
TGCGCCAGCAGCCCGGGGGACAGCCGGCCTGGAACTGAAGCTTTCTTT
>NA|TRBD2|TRBJ2-3|TRBV5-1
CASSQGLAGVGTQYF
TGCGCCAGCAGCCAAGGACTAGCGGGAGTTGGTACGCAGTATTTT
>few|NA|TRBJ2-7|TRBV7-2
CASSPGLAAYEQYF
TGTGCCAGCAGCCCCGGGCTAGCCGCCTACGAGCAGTACTTC
>NA|TRBD1|TRBJ2-1|TRBV19
CASSPRQGFTSYNEQFF
TGTGCCAGTAGTCCTCGACAGGGGTTTACCTCCTACAATGAGCAGTTCTTC
>NA|NA|TRBJ2-7|TRBV12-5
CASGPGAGSYEQYF
TGTGCTAGTGGACCGGGGGCAGGTTCCTACGAGCAGTACTTC
>NA|TRBD1|TRBJ2-5|TRBV5-4
CASSLVRDRDFQETQYF
TGTGCCAGCAGCTTGGTTCGGGACAGAGACTTCCAAGAGACCCAGTACTTC
>NA|NA|TRBJ2-3|TRBV5-1
CASSGTQSTDTQYF
TGCGCCAGCTCCGGGACGCAAAGCACAGATACGCAGTATTTT
>NA|NA|TRBJ2-7|TRBV7-9
CASSLAGRGNSYEQYF
TGTGCCAGCAGCTTAGCGGGCAGGGGTAACTCCTACGAGCAGTACTTC
>NA|TRBD1|TRBJ2-5|TRBV18
CASSPRGPTPGGETQYF
TGTGCCAGCTCACCACGCGGGCCTACACCAGGGGGAGAGACCCAGTACTTC
>NA|TRBD1|TRBJ1-2|TRBV27
CASSPRRQGADGYTF
TGTGCCAGCAGTCCCCGCCGACAGGGGGCTGATGGCTACACCTTC
>NA|NA|TRBJ1-1|TRBV9
CASSVGGTEAFF
TGTGCCAGCAGCGTAGGGGGGACTGAAGCTTTCTTT